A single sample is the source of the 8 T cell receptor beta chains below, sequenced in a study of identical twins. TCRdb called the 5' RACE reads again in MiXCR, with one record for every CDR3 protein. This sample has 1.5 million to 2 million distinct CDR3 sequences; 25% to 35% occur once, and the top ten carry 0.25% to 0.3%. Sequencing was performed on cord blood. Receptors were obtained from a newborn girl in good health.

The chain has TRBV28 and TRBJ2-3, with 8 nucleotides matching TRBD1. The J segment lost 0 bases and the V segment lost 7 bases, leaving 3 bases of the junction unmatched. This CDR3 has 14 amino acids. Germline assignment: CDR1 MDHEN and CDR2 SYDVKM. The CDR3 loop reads CASTGQGSTDTQYF. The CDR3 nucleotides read TGTGCCAGCACCGGACAGGGCAGCACAGATACGCAGTATTTT. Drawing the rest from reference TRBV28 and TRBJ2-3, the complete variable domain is DVKVTQSSRYLVKRTGEKVFLECVQDMDHENMFWYRQDPGLGLRLIYFSYDVKMKEKGDIPEGYSVSREKKERFSLILESASTNQTSMYLCASTGQGSTDTQYFGPGTRLTVL.

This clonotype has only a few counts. The DNA for the CDR3 is TGTGCCACCATGCGAAGAGAACAAGAGACCCAGTACTTC. It translates to CATMRREQETQYF. V is TRBV15 and J is TRBJ2-5, with D unclear. The V and J ends lost 7 bases and 2 bases respectively, with 11 bases between them. This CDR3 is built from 13 residues. The germline CDR1 and CDR2 sequences are LNHNV and YYDKDF (reference sequence). The whole variable domain, filled in from reference TRBV15 and TRBJ2-5, reads DAMVIQNPRYQVTQFGKPVTLSCSQTLNHNVMYWYQQKSSQAPKLLFHYYDKDFNNEADTPDNFQSRRPNTSFCFLDIRSPGLGDTAMYLCATMRREQETQYFGPGTRLLVL.

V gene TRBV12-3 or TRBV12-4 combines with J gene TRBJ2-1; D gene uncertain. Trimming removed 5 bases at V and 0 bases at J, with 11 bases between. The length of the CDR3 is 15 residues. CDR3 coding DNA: TGTGCCAGCAGTATGGACGGTAGCTCCTACAATGAGCAGTTCTTC. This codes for CASSMDGSSYNEQFF.

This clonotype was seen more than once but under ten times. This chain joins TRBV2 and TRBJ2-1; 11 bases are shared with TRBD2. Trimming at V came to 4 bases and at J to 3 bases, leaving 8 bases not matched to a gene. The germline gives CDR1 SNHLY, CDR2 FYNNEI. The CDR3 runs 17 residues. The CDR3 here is CASSGGSGGAYYNEQFF. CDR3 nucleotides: TGTGCCAGCAGTGGAGGTAGCGGGGGGGCGTACTACAATGAGCAGTTCTTC.

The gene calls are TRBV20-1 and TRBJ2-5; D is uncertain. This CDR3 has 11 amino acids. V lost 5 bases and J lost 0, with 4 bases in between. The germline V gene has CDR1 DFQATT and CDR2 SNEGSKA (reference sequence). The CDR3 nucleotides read TGCAGTGCTTGGTACCAAGAGACCCAGTACTTC. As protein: CSAWYQETQYF.

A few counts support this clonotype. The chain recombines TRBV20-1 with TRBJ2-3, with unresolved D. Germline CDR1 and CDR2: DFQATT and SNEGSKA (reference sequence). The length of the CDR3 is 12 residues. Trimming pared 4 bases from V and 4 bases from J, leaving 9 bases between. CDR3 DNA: TGCAGTGCTACCCTTGGGCCAGATACGCAGTATTTT. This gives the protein CSATLGPDTQYF.

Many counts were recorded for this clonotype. CDR3 in amino acids: CAISEPGQGAYEQYF. The CDR3 DNA is TGTGCCATCAGTGAGCCGGGACAGGGGGCCTACGAGCAGTACTTC. J is TRBJ2-7 and V is TRBV10-3, with 11 bases matching TRBD1. This CDR3 contains 15 residues. Germline V CDR1 and CDR2: ENHRY, SYGVKD. V trimming: 2 bases; J trimming: 2 bases; junction bases outside the gene matches: 2.

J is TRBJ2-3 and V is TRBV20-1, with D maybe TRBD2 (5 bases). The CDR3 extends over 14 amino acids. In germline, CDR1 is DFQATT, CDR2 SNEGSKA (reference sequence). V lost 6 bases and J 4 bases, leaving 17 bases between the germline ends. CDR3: CSAGPGSDSDTQYF. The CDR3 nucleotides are TGCAGTGCCGGCCCGGGATCAGATTCAGATACGCAGTATTTT.